The present TCR beta chain was sequenced within a study of cytotoxic CD8 clonotypes in ibrutinib-treated CLL. Study overall: Response samples were taken after a median about eleven months of treatment, range 6 to 36. Samples had a mean of 255,043 productive templates and about 93,000 productive rearrangements. Broader study findings: At baseline, clonality was higher than in age-matched healthy donors and correlated with CD8+ counts.

Depth targeted 1 in 200,000 to 1 in 1 million T cells, averaging approximately 9.3x coverage per clonotype. Only in-frame clones appear in the TCRdb table, and some are missing; sequencing was by immunoSEQ multiplex PCR. The top ten clones hold more than 30% of a sample with about 76,000 clones, roughly 83% of them seen once. Germline V gene sequence: CDR1 SGHDN, CDR2 FVKESK. This CDR3 has 14 amino acids. The germline V and J ends were trimmed by 0 bases and 4 bases, with 10 bases remaining between them. Concerning this clone itself: Its antigen is as yet unknown.

The V gene is TRBV14, the J gene TRBJ2-7; no clear D. This material consisted of PBMCs, taken after 24 months of ibrutinib treatment. The clonotype originates from a human donor with chronic lymphocytic leukemia. The DNA of the CDR3 is TGTGCCAGCAGCCAAGATAGCAGGTGGTACGAGCAGTACTTC. Translating it yields CASSQDSRWYEQYF.